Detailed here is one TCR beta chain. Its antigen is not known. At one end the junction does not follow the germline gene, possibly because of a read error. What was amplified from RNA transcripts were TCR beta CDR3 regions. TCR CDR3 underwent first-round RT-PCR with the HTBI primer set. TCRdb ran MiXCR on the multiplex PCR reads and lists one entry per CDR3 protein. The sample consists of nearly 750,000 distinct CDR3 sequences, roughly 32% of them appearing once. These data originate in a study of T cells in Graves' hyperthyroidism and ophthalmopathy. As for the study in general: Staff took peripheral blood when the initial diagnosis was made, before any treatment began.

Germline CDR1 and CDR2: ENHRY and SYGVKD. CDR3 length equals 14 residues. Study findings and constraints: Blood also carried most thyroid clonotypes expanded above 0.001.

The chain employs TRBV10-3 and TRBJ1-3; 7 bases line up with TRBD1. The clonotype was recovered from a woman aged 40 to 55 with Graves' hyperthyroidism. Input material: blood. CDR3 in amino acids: CASSYRTGGNTIYF. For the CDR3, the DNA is TGTGCCAGCAGTTACAGGACAGGTGGAAACACCATATATTTT.